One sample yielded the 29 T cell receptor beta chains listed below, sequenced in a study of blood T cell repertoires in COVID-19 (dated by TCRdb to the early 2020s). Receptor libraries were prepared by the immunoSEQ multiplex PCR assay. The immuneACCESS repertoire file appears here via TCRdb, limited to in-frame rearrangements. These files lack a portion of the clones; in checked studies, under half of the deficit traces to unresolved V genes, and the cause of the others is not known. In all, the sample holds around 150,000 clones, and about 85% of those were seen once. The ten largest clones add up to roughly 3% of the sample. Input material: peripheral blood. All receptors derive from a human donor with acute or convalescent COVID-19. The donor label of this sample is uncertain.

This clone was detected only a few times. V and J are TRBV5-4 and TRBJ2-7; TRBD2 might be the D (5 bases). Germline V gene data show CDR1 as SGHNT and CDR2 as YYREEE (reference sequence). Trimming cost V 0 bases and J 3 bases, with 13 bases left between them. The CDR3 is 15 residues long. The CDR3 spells CASSLELGVFYEQYF. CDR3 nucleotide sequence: TGTGCCAGCAGCTTGGAACTGGGAGTTTTCTACGAGCAGTACTTC.

The CDR3 bases are TGTGCCAGCAGCTTAACGGGGGGGAGGCTTGAGACCCAGTACTTC. Its translation is CASSLTGGRLETQYF. The gene calls are TRBV7-3 and TRBJ2-5, with 7 bases fitting TRBD2. Losses at the gene ends were 0 bases for V and 5 bases for J; bases not matched to a gene: 6. The CDR3 has 15 amino acids. Germline lookup yields CDR1 SGHTA and CDR2 FQGTGA.

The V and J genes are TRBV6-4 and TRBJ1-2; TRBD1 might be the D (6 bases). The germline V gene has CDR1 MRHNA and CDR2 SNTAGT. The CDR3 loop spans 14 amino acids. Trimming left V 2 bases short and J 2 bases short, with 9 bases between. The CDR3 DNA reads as TGTGCCAGCAGTGACAGAGGGGGAAACTATGGCTACACCTTC. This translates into CASSDRGGNYGYTF.

The CDR3 DNA follows: TGTGCCAGCTCACCAGGGACAGGGGGCTACAATGAGCAGTTCTTC. This encodes CASSPGTGGYNEQFF. This rearrangement joins TRBV18 to TRBJ2-1; 11 bases match TRBD1. Germline assignment: CDR1 KGHSH and CDR2 LQKENI. This CDR3 is built from 15 residues. Trimming cost V 2 bases and J 3 bases; bases outside gene matches: 0.

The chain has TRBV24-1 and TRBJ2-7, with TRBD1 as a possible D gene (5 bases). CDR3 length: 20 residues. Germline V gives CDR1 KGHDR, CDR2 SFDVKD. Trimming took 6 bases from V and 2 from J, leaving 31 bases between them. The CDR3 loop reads CATSQTRQYIAISPTYEQYF. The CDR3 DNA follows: TGTGCCACCAGTCAGACGCGACAGTACATAGCTATATCCCCCACCTACGAGCAGTACTTC.

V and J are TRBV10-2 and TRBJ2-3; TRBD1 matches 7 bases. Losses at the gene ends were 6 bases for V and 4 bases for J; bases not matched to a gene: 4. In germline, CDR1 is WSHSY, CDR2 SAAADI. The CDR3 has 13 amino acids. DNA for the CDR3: TGCGCCAGCAGGAGACAGGGACCAGATACGCAGTATTTT. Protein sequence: CASRRQGPDTQYF.

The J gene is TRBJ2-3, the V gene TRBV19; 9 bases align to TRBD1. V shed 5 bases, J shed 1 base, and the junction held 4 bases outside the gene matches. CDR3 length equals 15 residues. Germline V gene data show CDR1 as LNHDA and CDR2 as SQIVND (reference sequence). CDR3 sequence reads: CASSSRDRGTDTQYF. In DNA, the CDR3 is TGTGCCAGTAGTTCCCGGGACAGGGGCACAGATACGCAGTATTTT.

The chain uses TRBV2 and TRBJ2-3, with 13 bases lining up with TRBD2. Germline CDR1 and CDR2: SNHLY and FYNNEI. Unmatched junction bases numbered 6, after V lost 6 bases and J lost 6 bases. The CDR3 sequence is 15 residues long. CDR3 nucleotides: TGTGCCAGCAGAAGACTAGCGGGGGGATGGGATACGCAGTATTTT. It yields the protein CASRRLAGGWDTQYF.

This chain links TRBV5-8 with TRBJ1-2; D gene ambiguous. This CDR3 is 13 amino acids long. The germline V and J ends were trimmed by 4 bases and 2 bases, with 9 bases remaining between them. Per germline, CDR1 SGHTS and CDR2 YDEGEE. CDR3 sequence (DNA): TGTGCCAGCAGCCTCGACGGGAACTATGGCTACACCTTC. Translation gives CASSLDGNYGYTF.

CDR3 bases: TGCGCCAGCAGCCCGGGATCCATCGAGACCCAGTACTTC. Encoded protein: CASSPGSIETQYF. The gene calls are TRBV5-1 and TRBJ2-5; D perhaps matches TRBD2 (5 bases). Germline CDR1 reads SGHRS; CDR2 reads YFSETQ. The CDR3 has 13 residues. Trimming left V 4 bases short and J 5 bases short, with 12 bases between.

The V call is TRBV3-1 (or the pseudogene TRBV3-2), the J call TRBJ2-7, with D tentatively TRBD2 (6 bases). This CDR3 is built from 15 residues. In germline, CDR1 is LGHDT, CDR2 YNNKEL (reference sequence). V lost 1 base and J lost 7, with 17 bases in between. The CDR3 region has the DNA TGTGCCAGCAGCCAAGGAATGGCCGGGGGTCGGGAGCAGTACTTC. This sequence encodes CASSQGMAGGREQYF.

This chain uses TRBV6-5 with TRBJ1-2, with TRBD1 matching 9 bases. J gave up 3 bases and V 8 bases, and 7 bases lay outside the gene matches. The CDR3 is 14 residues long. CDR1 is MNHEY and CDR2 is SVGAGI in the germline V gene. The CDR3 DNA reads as TGTGCCAGCTCGACAGGGGGAGGTGACTATGGCTACACCTTC. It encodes CASSTGGGDYGYTF.

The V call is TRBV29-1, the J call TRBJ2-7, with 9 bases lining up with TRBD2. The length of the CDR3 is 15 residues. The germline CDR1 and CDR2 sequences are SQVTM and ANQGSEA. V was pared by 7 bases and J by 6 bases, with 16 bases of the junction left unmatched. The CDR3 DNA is TGCAGCGCCCGCGAGGACAGCGGGGGGCGGGGCGAGCAGTACTTC. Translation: CSAREDSGGRGEQYF.

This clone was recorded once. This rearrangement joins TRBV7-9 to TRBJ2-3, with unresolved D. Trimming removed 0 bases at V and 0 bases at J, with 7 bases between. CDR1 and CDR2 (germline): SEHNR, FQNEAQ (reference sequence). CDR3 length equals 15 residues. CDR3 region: CASSLANISTDTQYF. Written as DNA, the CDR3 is TGTGCCAGCAGCTTAGCTAACATTAGCACAGATACGCAGTATTTT.

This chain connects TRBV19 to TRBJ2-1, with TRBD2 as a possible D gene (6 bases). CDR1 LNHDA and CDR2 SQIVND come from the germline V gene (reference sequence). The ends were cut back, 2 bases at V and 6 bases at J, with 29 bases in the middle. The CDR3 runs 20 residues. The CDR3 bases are TGTGCCAGTAGTATAAACCATCGGACCGGCCCGGGACTCCCTCTCAATGAGCAGTTCTTC. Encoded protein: CASSINHRTGPGLPLNEQFF.

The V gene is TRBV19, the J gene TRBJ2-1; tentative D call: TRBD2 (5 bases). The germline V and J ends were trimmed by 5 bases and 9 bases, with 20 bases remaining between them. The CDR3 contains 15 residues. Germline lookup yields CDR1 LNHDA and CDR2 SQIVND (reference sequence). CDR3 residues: CASSPRMARAGEQFF. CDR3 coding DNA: TGTGCCAGTAGTCCCCGTATGGCCCGTGCGGGTGAGCAGTTCTTC.

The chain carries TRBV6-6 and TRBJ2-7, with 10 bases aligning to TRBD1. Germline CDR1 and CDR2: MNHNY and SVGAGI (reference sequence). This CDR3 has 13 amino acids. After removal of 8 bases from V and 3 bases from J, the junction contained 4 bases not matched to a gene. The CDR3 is CASGRTGGYEQYF. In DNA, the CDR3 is TGTGCCAGCGGACGGACAGGGGGCTACGAGCAGTACTTC.

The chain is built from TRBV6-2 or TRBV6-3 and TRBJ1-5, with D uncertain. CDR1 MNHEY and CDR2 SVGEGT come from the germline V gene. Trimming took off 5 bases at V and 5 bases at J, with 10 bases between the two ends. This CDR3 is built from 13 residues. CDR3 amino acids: CASSVSRDQPQHF. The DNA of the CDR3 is TGTGCCAGCAGTGTTTCGCGGGATCAGCCCCAGCATTTT.

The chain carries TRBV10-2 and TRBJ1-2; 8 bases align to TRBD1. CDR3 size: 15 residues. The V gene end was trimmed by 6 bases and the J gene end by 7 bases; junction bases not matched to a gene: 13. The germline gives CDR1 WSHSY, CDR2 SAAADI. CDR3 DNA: TGCGCCAGCAGGGGGGAGTCCAGGGGGCAGGGTGGCTACACCTTC. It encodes CASRGESRGQGGYTF.

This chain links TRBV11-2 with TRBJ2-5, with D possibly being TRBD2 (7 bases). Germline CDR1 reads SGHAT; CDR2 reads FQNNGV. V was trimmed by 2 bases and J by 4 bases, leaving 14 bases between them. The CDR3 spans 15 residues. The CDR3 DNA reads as TGTGCCAGCAGCTTATCGTGGGGGGGCCCAGAGACCCAGTACTTC. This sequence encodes CASSLSWGGPETQYF.

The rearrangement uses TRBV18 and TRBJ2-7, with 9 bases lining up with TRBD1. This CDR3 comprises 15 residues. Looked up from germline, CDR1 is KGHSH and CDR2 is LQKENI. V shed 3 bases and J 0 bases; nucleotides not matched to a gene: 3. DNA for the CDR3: TGTGCCAGCTCACCGACAGGGGGTAACTCCTACGAGCAGTACTTC. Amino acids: CASSPTGGNSYEQYF.

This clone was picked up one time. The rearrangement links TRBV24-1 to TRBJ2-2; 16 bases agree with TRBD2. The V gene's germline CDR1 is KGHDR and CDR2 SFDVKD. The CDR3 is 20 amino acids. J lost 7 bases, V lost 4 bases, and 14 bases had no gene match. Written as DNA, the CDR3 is TGTGCCACCAGTGACCGTACGGGACTAGCGGGGGGGCAAGAGAGCGGGGAGCTGTTTTTT. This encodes CATSDRTGLAGGQESGELFF.

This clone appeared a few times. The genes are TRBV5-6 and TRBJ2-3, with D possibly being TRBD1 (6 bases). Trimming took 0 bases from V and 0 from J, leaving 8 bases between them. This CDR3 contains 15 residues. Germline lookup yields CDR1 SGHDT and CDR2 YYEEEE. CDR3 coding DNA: TGTGCCAGCAGCTTGGGGGACATTAGCACAGATACGCAGTATTTT. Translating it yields CASSLGDISTDTQYF. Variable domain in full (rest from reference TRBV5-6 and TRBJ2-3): DAGVTQSPTHLIKTRGQQVTLRCSPKSGHDTVSWYQQALGQGPQFIFQYYEEEERQRGNFPDRFSGHQFPNYSSELNVNALLLGDSALYLCASSLGDISTDTQYFGPGTRLTVL.

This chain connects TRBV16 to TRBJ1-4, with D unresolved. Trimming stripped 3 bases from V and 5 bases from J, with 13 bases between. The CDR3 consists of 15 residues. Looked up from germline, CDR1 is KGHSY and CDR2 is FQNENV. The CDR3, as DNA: TGTGCCAGCAGCCATAACCGGGATAGGAATGAAAAACTGTTTTTT. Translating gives CASSHNRDRNEKLFF. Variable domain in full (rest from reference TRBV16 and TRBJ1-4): GEEVAQTPKHLVRGEGQKAKLYCAPIKGHSYVFWYQQVLKNEFKFLISFQNENVFDETGMPKERFSAKCLPNSPCSLEIQATKLEDSAVYFCASSHNRDRNEKLFFGSGTQLSVL.

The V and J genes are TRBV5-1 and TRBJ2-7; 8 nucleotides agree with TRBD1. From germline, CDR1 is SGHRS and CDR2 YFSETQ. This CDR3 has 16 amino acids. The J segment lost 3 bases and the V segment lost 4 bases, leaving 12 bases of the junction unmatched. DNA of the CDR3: TGCGCCAGCAGCCCCGTTCCGGGACAGGTAAACTACGAGCAGTACTTC. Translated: CASSPVPGQVNYEQYF.

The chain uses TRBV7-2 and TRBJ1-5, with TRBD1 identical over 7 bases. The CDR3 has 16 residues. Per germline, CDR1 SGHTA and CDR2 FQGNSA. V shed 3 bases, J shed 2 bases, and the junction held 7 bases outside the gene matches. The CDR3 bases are TGTGCCAGCAGCTTCCAACAGGGGCTGGGCAATCAGCCCCAGCATTTT. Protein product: CASSFQQGLGNQPQHF.

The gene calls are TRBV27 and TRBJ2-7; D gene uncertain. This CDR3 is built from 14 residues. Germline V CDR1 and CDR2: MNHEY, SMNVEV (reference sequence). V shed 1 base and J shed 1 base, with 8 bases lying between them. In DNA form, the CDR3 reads TGTGCCAGCAGTTTATACAGCCCTTCCTACGAGCAGTACTTC. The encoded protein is CASSLYSPSYEQYF.

CDR3 in amino acids: CASRTGFYGYTF. CDR3 nucleotide sequence: TGTGCCAGCAGAACAGGCTTCTATGGCTACACCTTC. The V call is TRBV5-8, the J call TRBJ1-2; D possibly corresponds to TRBD1 (5 bases). Looked up from germline, CDR1 is SGHTS and CDR2 is YDEGEE. The CDR3 has 12 residues. V was cut by 5 bases and J by 4 bases, with 9 bases left in between.

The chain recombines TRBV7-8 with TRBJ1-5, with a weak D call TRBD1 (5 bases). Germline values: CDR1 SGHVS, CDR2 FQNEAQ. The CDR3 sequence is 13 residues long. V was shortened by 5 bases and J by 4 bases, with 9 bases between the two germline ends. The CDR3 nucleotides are TGTGCCAGCAGCCAACGGACAAATCAGCCCCAGCATTTT. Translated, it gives CASSQRTNQPQHF.